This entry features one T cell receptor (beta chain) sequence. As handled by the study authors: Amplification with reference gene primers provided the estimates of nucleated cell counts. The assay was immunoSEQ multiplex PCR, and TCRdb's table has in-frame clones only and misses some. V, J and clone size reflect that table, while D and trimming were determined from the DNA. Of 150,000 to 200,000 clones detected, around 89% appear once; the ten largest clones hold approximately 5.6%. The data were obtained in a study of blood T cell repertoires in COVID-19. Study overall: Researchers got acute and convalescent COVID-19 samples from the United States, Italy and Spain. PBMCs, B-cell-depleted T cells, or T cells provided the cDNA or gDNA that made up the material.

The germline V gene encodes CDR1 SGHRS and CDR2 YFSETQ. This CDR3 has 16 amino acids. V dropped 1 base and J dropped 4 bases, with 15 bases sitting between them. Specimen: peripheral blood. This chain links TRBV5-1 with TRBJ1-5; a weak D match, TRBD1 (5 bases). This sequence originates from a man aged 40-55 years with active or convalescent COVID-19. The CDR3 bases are TGCGCCAGCAGCTTGAACCCCGGGGGTTCGAATCAGCCCCAGCATTTT. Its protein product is CASSLNPGGSNQPQHF. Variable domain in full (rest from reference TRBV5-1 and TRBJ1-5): KAGVTQTPRYLIKTRGQQVTLSCSPISGHRSVSWYQQTPGQGLQFLFEYFSETQRNKGNFPGRFSGRQFSNSRSEMNVSTLELGDSALYLCASSLNPGGSNQPQHFGDGTRLSIL.